Shown below are 21 T cell receptor beta chains from a single sample sequenced in a study of T cell repertoires in ileal Crohn's disease. Time point meaning: neoterminal ileum biopsy at postoperative endoscopy, about 6 months after surgery. Profiling relied on immunoSEQ multiplex PCR, and the TCRdb table lists in-frame clones only, not all of them. Among 15,000 to 20,000 clones listed, about three quarters were seen once. The sequenced material came from ileal tissue. The receptors shown here come from an adult with Crohn's disease.

The table lists this clone with a few counts. This sequence joins TRBV6-6 and TRBJ2-1; 9 positions match TRBD1. Per the germline V gene, CDR1 is MNHNY and CDR2 is SVGAGI (reference sequence). The CDR3 is 15 amino acids. After removal of 8 bases from V and 6 bases from J, the junction contained 11 bases not matched to a gene. CDR3 region: CASATGTGPSNEQFF. As DNA, the CDR3 is TGTGCCAGCGCCACCGGGACAGGGCCAAGCAATGAGCAGTTCTTC.

The gene calls are TRBV19 and TRBJ1-2; the D is unclear. CDR1 and CDR2 (germline): LNHDA, SQIVND (reference sequence). V was shortened by 1 base and J by 5 bases, with 8 bases between the two germline ends. The CDR3 runs to 13 residues. CDR3 residues: CASSIGGRYGYTF. In DNA, the CDR3 is TGTGCCAGTAGTATAGGAGGTCGATATGGCTACACCTTC.

This clone has more than one count but fewer than ten. The chain carries TRBV5-6 and TRBJ2-1, with 8 bases that match TRBD2. CDR3 size: 14 residues. Germline CDR1 and CDR2: SGHDT and YYEEEE. With V trimmed by 1 base and J by 8 bases, 5 bases remained unmatched. The CDR3 DNA is TGTGCCAGCAGCTTGATTAGCGGGAATTATGAGCAGTTCTTC. Protein: CASSLISGNYEQFF.

This clone ranks as medium-sized (0.01 to 0.1%). For the CDR3, the DNA is TGTGCCAGCAGCACGGGACAGGGAAAACTGTTTTTT. This translates into CASSTGQGKLFF. This chain joins TRBV7-9 and TRBJ1-4; 9 nucleotides match TRBD1. The CDR3 has 12 residues. Germline CDR1 SEHNR, CDR2 FQNEAQ (reference sequence). The V segment lost 5 bases and the J segment 10 bases; nucleotides outside the gene matches: 2.

The chain is built from TRBV9 and TRBJ2-1; 10 bases fit TRBD2. The CDR3 is 15 amino acids. Germline V gene lookup returns CDR1 SGDLS and CDR2 YYNGEE. V was pared by 2 bases and J by 9 bases, with 8 bases of the junction left unmatched. The DNA of the CDR3 is TGTGCCAGCAGCGTTTTCCTAGCGGGAGATGGTGAGCAGTTCTTC. It translates to CASSVFLAGDGEQFF.

The chain recombines TRBV27 with TRBJ2-2; TRBD2 might be the D (5 bases). V gave up 5 bases and J gave up 3 bases, with 13 bases separating them. The CDR3 spans 15 residues. In germline, CDR1 is MNHEY, CDR2 SMNVEV (reference sequence). Here the CDR3 reads CASSPSGIYTGELFF. CDR3 DNA: TGTGCCAGCAGTCCGAGCGGAATCTACACCGGGGAGCTGTTTTTT.

This chain connects TRBV7-9 to TRBJ1-2; possibly TRBD1 for D (5 bases). This CDR3 comprises 15 residues. Germline loops: CDR1 SEHNR, CDR2 FQNEAQ (reference sequence). Trimming pared 0 bases from V and 5 bases from J, leaving 13 bases between. The CDR3 spells CASSLARSGSYGYTF. Here the CDR3 DNA reads TGTGCCAGCAGCTTAGCGCGGTCAGGGTCGTATGGCTACACCTTC.

V is TRBV10-3 and J is TRBJ2-7, with D perhaps TRBD2 (6 bases). The CDR3 is made up of 16 amino acids. CDR1 and CDR2 from the germline V gene are ENHRY and SYGVKD. V gave up 3 bases and J gave up 2 bases, with 17 bases separating them. DNA of the CDR3: TGTGCCATCAGTGACGGAGGGTCTACGATCACCTACGAGCAGTACTTC. It translates to CAISDGGSTITYEQYF.

The chain recombines TRBV9 with TRBJ1-1; tentatively, D is TRBD1 (5 bases). V lost 1 base to trimming and J lost 4 bases, with 11 bases between them. The CDR3 spans 14 residues. The V gene's germline CDR1 is SGDLS and CDR2 YYNGEE. The CDR3 DNA reads TGTGCCAGCAGCGTATATGGGGGGGGCACTGAAGCTTTCTTT. Its translation: CASSVYGGGTEAFF.

The CDR3 reads CASSYYGSQRTGELFF. The CDR3 DNA reads TGTGCCAGCAGCTATTACGGGTCCCAGAGGACCGGGGAGCTGTTTTTT. V gene TRBV11-2 combines with J gene TRBJ2-2; D not resolved. This CDR3 comprises 16 residues. The V gene's germline CDR1 is SGHAT and CDR2 FQNNGV. The V and J ends lost 4 bases and 5 bases respectively, with 17 bases between them.

This chain uses TRBV5-1 with TRBJ2-1; 10 positions agree with TRBD2. V was pared by 3 bases and J by 0 bases, with 6 bases of the junction left unmatched. The germline CDR1 and CDR2 sequences are SGHRS and YFSETQ. The CDR3 covers 17 residues. The CDR3 region has the DNA TGCGCCAGCAGCTCACCAGGGACTAGCGTCTCCTACAATGAGCAGTTCTTC. This codes for CASSSPGTSVSYNEQFF.

The chain is built from TRBV18 and TRBJ1-1, with a tentative D call TRBD1 (6 bases). Germline CDR1 reads KGHSH; CDR2 reads LQKENI. The length of the CDR3 is 15 residues. Between the trimmed V and J ends, which lost 1 base and 4 bases, there was a span of 13 bases. The CDR3: CASSPRRTGSTEAFF. CDR3 DNA sequence: TGTGCCAGCTCACCACGCCGAACAGGGAGCACTGAAGCTTTCTTT.

The rearrangement uses TRBV19 and TRBJ2-7, with a weak D call TRBD1 (5 bases). Trimming stripped 1 base from V and 1 base from J, with 8 bases between. Germline V gene lookup returns CDR1 LNHDA and CDR2 SQIVND (reference sequence). The CDR3 length is 14 residues. The CDR3 region has the DNA TGTGCCAGTAGTATAGTAAGGGGTTCCTACGAGCAGTACTTC. Amino acids: CASSIVRGSYEQYF.

The V and J genes are TRBV6-5 and TRBJ1-1; TRBD1 matches at 7 bases. The J segment lost 3 bases and the V segment lost 6 bases, leaving 7 bases of the junction unmatched. This CDR3 region has 14 residues. Germline CDR1 is MNHEY and CDR2 is SVGAGI. In nucleotides, the CDR3 is TGTGCCAGCAGCCGTGGGACAGCCGACACTGAAGCTTTCTTT. Its translation: CASSRGTADTEAFF.

This sequence joins TRBV19 and TRBJ2-1; TRBD1 aligns across 10 bases. This CDR3 has 17 residues. The germline gives CDR1 LNHDA, CDR2 SQIVND (reference sequence). Trimming at V came to 7 bases and at J to 1 base, leaving 10 bases not matched to a gene. Here the CDR3 DNA reads TGTGCCAGTACCAAGAATGGGGACAGGGGATCCTACAATGAGCAGTTCTTC. Translation gives CASTKNGDRGSYNEQFF.

V is TRBV6-5 and J is TRBJ1-2; 7 bases fit TRBD1. V gave up 6 bases and J gave up 7 bases; unmatched junction bases: 5. From germline, CDR1 is MNHEY and CDR2 SVGAGI. The CDR3 consists of 12 residues. The CDR3 protein is CASRSTGVGYTF. Here the CDR3 DNA reads TGTGCCAGCAGATCTACAGGGGTTGGCTACACCTTC.

The chain couples TRBV6-1 to TRBJ2-7, with D possibly being TRBD1 (5 bases). The CDR3 totals 13 residues. Germline CDR1 and CDR2: MNHNS and SASEGT. The V end lost 6 bases, the J end lost 4 bases, and 13 bases lay between the germline ends. CDR3 sequence reads: CASRTWQGYEQYF. As DNA, the CDR3 is TGTGCCAGCAGGACCTGGCAGGGTTACGAGCAGTACTTC.

The V gene is TRBV10-3, the J gene TRBJ1-6; D perhaps matches TRBD1 (5 bases). The CDR3 extends over 15 amino acids. Germline V gene data show CDR1 as ENHRY and CDR2 as SYGVKD. Trimming shortened V by 0 bases and J by 8 bases, and 11 bases separated the two germline ends. The CDR3: CAISESGGDDSPLHF. The DNA for the CDR3 is TGTGCCATCAGTGAGTCGGGAGGGGACGATTCACCCCTCCACTTT.

Note on this clone: Sequence at one end of the junction differs from germline and may be a read error. Other DNA sequences in this sample translate to the same CDR3. CDR3: CASSEAGNRNSPLHF. CDR3 coding DNA: TGTGCCAGCAGTGAGGCGGGAAATAGGAATTCCCCCCTCCACTTT. V is TRBV6-1 and J is TRBJ1-6; D remains ambiguous. CDR1 MNHNS and CDR2 SASEGT come from the germline V gene. The CDR3 contains 15 residues.

This chain uses TRBV7-2 with TRBJ1-4; 7 bases are shared with TRBD1. The V gene end was trimmed by 5 bases and the J gene end by 5 bases; junction bases not matched to a gene: 8. Germline loops: CDR1 SGHTA, CDR2 FQGNSA. The CDR3 has 15 residues. CDR3 sequence reads: CASSKTQGYNEKLFF. CDR3 coding DNA: TGTGCCAGCAGCAAAACACAGGGGTACAATGAAAAACTGTTTTTT.

V usage is TRBV6-5 and J usage is TRBJ2-1; 10 bases align to TRBD1. This CDR3 is built from 15 residues. The V gene's germline CDR1 is MNHEY and CDR2 SVGAGI. The V gene end was trimmed by 6 bases and the J gene end by 3 bases; junction bases not matched to a gene: 5. The CDR3 here is CASSRTGGSYNEQFF. The DNA for the CDR3 is TGTGCCAGCAGCCGGACAGGGGGAAGCTACAATGAGCAGTTCTTC.